One sample yielded the 30 T cell receptor beta chains listed below, sequenced in a study of sequential checkpoint blockade in melanoma. Treatment noted: randomized to nivolumab then ipilimumab (arm A) or the reverse (arm B). Assay: immunoSEQ multiplex PCR; the TCRdb copy retains only in-frame clones and omits some. The table lists 25,000 to 35,000 clones, under 85% of them singletons. The sequenced sample was CD8+ T cells sorted from blood (inferred from file names), obtained from a patient given nivolumab and ipilimumab in sequence. The receptors come from a human donor with melanoma.

The chain employs TRBV7-2 and TRBJ1-1; TRBD1 might be the D (6 bases). The CDR3 is 15 amino acids. Trimming left V 3 bases short and J 0 bases short, with 11 bases between. CDR1 and CDR2 (germline): SGHTA, FQGNSA. CDR3 coding DNA: TGTGCCAGCAGCTTGGACAGTCGGATGAACACTGAAGCTTTCTTT. This codes for CASSLDSRMNTEAFF. The variable domain in full, completed from reference TRBV7-2 and TRBJ1-1, reads GAGVSQSPSNKVTEKGKDVELRCDPISGHTALYWYRQSLGQGLEFLIYFQGNSAPDKSGLPSDRFSAERTGGSVSTLTIQRTQQEDSAVYLCASSLDSRMNTEAFFGQGTRLTVV.

Only one count was recorded for this clone. The chain uses TRBV4-1 and TRBJ2-7; TRBD1 matches at 7 bases. The germline gives CDR1 MGHRA, CDR2 YSYEKL. Trimming cost V 1 base and J 2 bases; bases outside gene matches: 2. The CDR3 contains 14 residues. The CDR3 loop is CASSQGDSTYEQYF. CDR3 DNA sequence: TGCGCCAGCAGCCAAGGGGACAGTACCTACGAGCAGTACTTC.

The rearrangement uses TRBV2 and TRBJ2-1; 8 nucleotides agree with TRBD2. Germline V gene lookup returns CDR1 SNHLY and CDR2 FYNNEI. The CDR3 is 13 amino acids. Trimming at V came to 6 bases and at J to 3 bases, leaving 1 base not matched to a gene. The CDR3, as DNA: TGTGCCAGCAGACTAGCGGACTACAATGAGCAGTTCTTC. It is translated as CASRLADYNEQFF.

This clone was detected only a few times. The chain is built from TRBV19 and TRBJ2-7, with D maybe TRBD2 (7 bases). CDR1 LNHDA and CDR2 SQIVND come from the germline V gene (reference sequence). With 3 bases removed from V and 2 bases from J, the gap between germline ends came to 11 bases. This CDR3 is 14 amino acids long. The CDR3 DNA is TGTGCCAGTAGTATCACGGGGGGCGCCTACGAGCAGTACTTC. Its protein is CASSITGGAYEQYF.

The chain recombines TRBV9 with TRBJ2-3; TRBD2 aligns across 11 bases. Unmatched junction bases numbered 3, after V lost 3 bases and J lost 0 bases. Germline CDR1 and CDR2: SGDLS and YYNGEE. There are 16 residues in the CDR3. The CDR3 region is CASSAGLAGSTDTQYF. CDR3 DNA: TGTGCCAGCAGCGCCGGACTAGCGGGTAGCACAGATACGCAGTATTTT.

In this sample, this clone turned up a few times. The J gene is TRBJ2-7, the V gene TRBV19; perhaps TRBD1 as D (6 bases). The germline V and J ends were trimmed by 3 bases and 5 bases, with 8 bases remaining between them. The CDR3 length is 12 residues. The germline CDR1 and CDR2 sequences are LNHDA and SQIVND (reference sequence). CDR3 sequence reads: CASSMGANEQYF. The CDR3 DNA is TGTGCCAGTAGTATGGGGGCTAACGAGCAGTACTTC. Full variable domain (outside the CDR3, taken from reference TRBV19 and TRBJ2-7): DGGITQSPKYLFRKEGQNVTLSCEQNLNHDAMYWYRQDPGQGLRLIYYSQIVNDFQKGDIAEGYSVSREKKESFPLTVTSAQKNPTAFYLCASSMGANEQYFGPGTRLTVT.

This clone is medium-sized by share. An end of the junction differs from the germline gene, which may be a read error. The CDR3, as DNA: TGCCTCGCGGCGGGAGGGCCGGGCAATGAGCAGTTCTTC. Amino acids: CLAAGGPGNEQFF. The chain employs TRBV7-9 and TRBJ2-1, with 9 positions matching TRBD2. The CDR3 runs to 13 residues. Germline V gives CDR1 SEHNR, CDR2 FQNEAQ (reference sequence).

This chain's CDR3 is CASSLSQTSYEQYF. CDR3 in DNA: TGTGCCAGCAGTTTATCGCAGACATCCTACGAGCAGTACTTC. The genes are TRBV27 and TRBJ2-7, with no clear D. This CDR3 spans 14 amino acids. CDR1 and CDR2 from the germline V gene are MNHEY and SMNVEV (reference sequence). The V end was cut by 0 bases, the J end by 1 base, with 7 bases between.

The V gene is TRBV29-1, the J gene TRBJ2-7, with 8 bases fitting TRBD1. This CDR3 region has 14 residues. The J segment lost 0 bases and the V segment lost 6 bases, leaving 7 bases of the junction unmatched. From germline, CDR1 is SQVTM and CDR2 ANQGSEA. This CDR3 is CSVRGLQSSYEQYF. The CDR3 bases are TGCAGCGTCAGGGGGCTCCAAAGCTCCTACGAGCAGTACTTC.

The chain carries TRBV27 and TRBJ1-5; weak D call: TRBD1 (6 bases). V lost 4 bases and J lost 7, with 14 bases in between. CDR3 length equals 14 residues. The germline V gene encodes CDR1 MNHEY and CDR2 SMNVEV (reference sequence). The CDR3: CASSSLTGGQPQHF. The CDR3 DNA is TGTGCCAGCAGTTCACTGACAGGAGGACAGCCCCAGCATTTT.

The CDR3, as DNA: TGTGCCGGCATACAGGGGGTGGGTGGCAGCAATCAGCCCCAGCATTTT. It specifies CAGIQGVGGSNQPQHF. The chain joins TRBV19 to TRBJ1-5; 8 bases fit TRBD1. V shed 11 bases, J shed 1 base, and the junction held 13 bases outside the gene matches. The CDR3 length is 16 residues. Per the germline V gene, CDR1 is LNHDA and CDR2 is SQIVND (reference sequence).

Details on this clone: An end of the junction differs from the germline gene, which may be a read error. The chain couples TRBV7-7 to TRBJ2-6, with TRBD1 matching 8 bases. The CDR3 spans 18 residues. Germline V CDR1 and CDR2: SSHAT, FNYEAQ (reference sequence). CDR3 in amino acids: CASSSGDRSSSGANVLTF. The DNA for the CDR3 is TGTGCTAGCAGCTCAGGGGACAGGTCCAGCTCTGGGGCCAACGTCCTGACTTTC.

This sequence joins TRBV11-3 and TRBJ2-7, with TRBD2 as a possible D gene (6 bases). Trimming stripped 5 bases from V and 5 bases from J, with 10 bases between. This CDR3 comprises 12 residues. Germline CDR1 and CDR2: SGHNT and YENEEA. CDR3 DNA sequence: TGTGCCAGCAGCACGGAGGGCCACGAGCAGTACTTC. It specifies CASSTEGHEQYF.

This chain joins TRBV6-1 and TRBJ1-1; D unclear. V lost 3 bases and J lost 7, with 15 bases in between. The CDR3 totals 14 residues. Germline values: CDR1 MNHNS, CDR2 SASEGT. For the CDR3, the DNA is TGTGCCAGCAGTGACAGCTTCGGGATCGGTGAAGCTTTCTTT. Its protein product is CASSDSFGIGEAFF.

This chain uses TRBV15 with TRBJ2-3; TRBD2 matches at 8 bases. The junction had 2 bases not matched to a gene; V was cut back by 3 bases and J by 0 bases. The CDR3 sequence is 15 residues long. The germline gives CDR1 LNHNV, CDR2 YYDKDF (reference sequence). For the CDR3, the DNA is TGTGCCACCAGCAGGGAGCGGGGGAGCACAGATACGCAGTATTTT. Protein sequence: CATSRERGSTDTQYF.

The chain has TRBV7-7 and TRBJ1-2; unclear D gene. This CDR3 region has 20 residues. V lost 4 bases, J lost 4 bases, and 31 bases lay in between. CDR1 and CDR2 (germline): SSHAT, FNYEAQ (reference sequence). The CDR3 loop reads CASSCRSAGEPLWRFYGYTF. The CDR3 DNA reads TGTGCCAGCAGCTGCCGGTCGGCGGGAGAACCTCTATGGCGCTTCTATGGCTACACCTTC.

J is TRBJ1-5 and V is TRBV2; weak D call: TRBD1 (6 bases). This CDR3 has 15 residues. Germline lookup yields CDR1 SNHLY and CDR2 FYNNEI. Trimming removed 6 bases from V and 2 bases from J, with 14 bases in between. CDR3 amino acids: CASRITGLGNQPQHF. The CDR3 bases are TGTGCCAGCAGAATTACAGGGTTGGGCAATCAGCCCCAGCATTTT.

This rearrangement joins TRBV6-5 to TRBJ1-3; D not certain. This CDR3 spans 13 amino acids. Germline V gene data show CDR1 as MNHEY and CDR2 as SVGAGI. V was pared by 7 bases and J by 4 bases, with 11 bases between. This CDR3 is CASNELPGNTIYF. CDR3 in DNA: TGTGCCAGCAACGAACTACCCGGAAACACCATATATTTT.

On this clone: This same CDR3 is encoded by further DNA sequences in the sample. The V and J genes are TRBV6-5 and TRBJ2-3; D might be TRBD2 (5 bases). The CDR3 has 15 amino acids. Germline CDR1 reads MNHEY; CDR2 reads SVGAGI. V was cut by 1 base and J by 1 base, with 9 bases left in between. The DNA for the CDR3 is TGTGCCAGCAGTTACTTGGCGGAGGGCACAGATACGCAGTATTTT. Residues: CASSYLAEGTDTQYF.

The V and J genes are TRBV5-4 and TRBJ2-3, with TRBD2 as a possible D gene (5 bases). There are 14 residues in the CDR3. In germline, CDR1 is SGHNT, CDR2 YYREEE (reference sequence). V dropped 3 bases and J dropped 1 base, with 9 bases sitting between them. The CDR3 region is CASSYRRRTDTQYF. Written as DNA, the CDR3 is TGTGCCAGCAGCTACCGGAGGCGCACAGATACGCAGTATTTT.

This rearrangement joins TRBV5-6 to TRBJ2-7; unclear D gene. The CDR3 loop spans 14 amino acids. Germline values: CDR1 SGHDT, CDR2 YYEEEE. Trimming left V 4 bases short and J 2 bases short, with 13 bases between. CDR3 DNA sequence: TGTGCCAGCAGCCTCACGTGGGCCCCCTACGAGCAGTACTTC. Residues: CASSLTWAPYEQYF.

This clone showed up just a few times. J is TRBJ2-7 and V is TRBV7-9, with 12 nucleotides matching TRBD1. V lost 4 bases to trimming and J lost 3 bases; unmatched junction nucleotides: 7. The CDR3 covers 16 residues. From germline, CDR1 is SEHNR and CDR2 FQNEAQ (reference sequence). For the CDR3, the DNA is TGTGCCAGCAGCTCCACCGGGACAGGGGGCCACTACGAGCAGTACTTC. This translates into CASSSTGTGGHYEQYF.

The chain is built from TRBV7-3 and TRBJ2-6; tentative D call: TRBD1 (6 bases). The CDR3 is 16 amino acids. Trimming left V 5 bases short and J 4 bases short, with 15 bases between. Germline V gives CDR1 SGHTA, CDR2 FQGTGA. CDR3 protein: CASSPKQGTGANVLTF. CDR3 DNA: TGTGCCAGCAGCCCGAAACAGGGTACAGGGGCCAACGTCCTGACTTTC.

This chain uses TRBV7-2 with TRBJ2-1, with D unclear. V was shortened by 2 bases and J by 2 bases, with 10 bases between the two germline ends. This CDR3 has 15 residues. Germline CDR1 and CDR2: SGHTA and FQGNSA. The CDR3, as DNA: TGTGCCAGCAGCTTATTATCTGGGCCCTACAATGAGCAGTTCTTC. Its protein is CASSLLSGPYNEQFF. The full variable domain, in which reference TRBV7-2 and TRBJ2-1 provide the parts outside the CDR3, is GAGVSQSPSNKVTEKGKDVELRCDPISGHTALYWYRQSLGQGLEFLIYFQGNSAPDKSGLPSDRFSAERTGGSVSTLTIQRTQQEDSAVYLCASSLLSGPYNEQFFGPGTRLTVL.

This rearrangement joins TRBV9 to TRBJ1-2; TRBD1 is a possible D gene (5 bases). Trimming shortened V by 5 bases and J by 4 bases, and 6 bases separated the two germline ends. Germline loops: CDR1 SGDLS, CDR2 YYNGEE. The CDR3 runs 11 residues. CDR3 protein: CASRQGYGYTF. Written as DNA, the CDR3 is TGTGCCAGCAGGCAGGGCTATGGCTACACCTTC.

The V gene is TRBV5-1, the J gene TRBJ2-2, with 15 bases fitting TRBD2. J gave up 3 bases and V 0 bases, and 6 bases lay outside the gene matches. CDR1 and CDR2 from the germline V gene are SGHRS and YFSETQ. This CDR3 has 19 residues. CDR3 region: CASSLAGTSGGPDTGELFF. Here the CDR3 DNA reads TGCGCCAGCAGCTTGGCCGGGACTAGCGGGGGGCCTGACACCGGGGAGCTGTTTTTT.

A few counts support this clone. V and J are TRBV21-1 and TRBJ1-3. TRBV21-1 has pseudogene status. CDR3 length: 17 amino acids. This CDR3 is CASSPKGGSTPGNTIYF. DNA of the CDR3: TGTGCCAGCAGCCCAAAGGGGGGGAGTACTCCTGGAAACACCATATATTTT.

V is TRBV6-4 and J is TRBJ2-2; 8 positions match TRBD2. CDR1 and CDR2 from the germline V gene are MRHNA and SNTAGT. CDR3 length equals 16 residues. V was pared by 4 bases and J by 7 bases, with 11 bases of the junction left unmatched. CDR3 sequence: CASSVQAGDWYGELFF. The CDR3 bases are TGTGCCAGCAGTGTCCAAGCGGGAGACTGGTACGGGGAGCTGTTTTTT.

V gene TRBV19 combines with J gene TRBJ2-1; the match to TRBD2 covers 13 bases. Per the germline V gene, CDR1 is LNHDA and CDR2 is SQIVND (reference sequence). The junction had 1 base not matched to a gene; V was cut back by 3 bases and J by 2 bases. This CDR3 is built from 16 residues. In DNA, the CDR3 is TGTGCCAGTAGTATGGGACTAGCGGGGACCTACAATGAGCAGTTCTTC. It specifies CASSMGLAGTYNEQFF.

In this sample, this clone turned up once. This chain joins TRBV28 and TRBJ1-1, with a weak D call TRBD1 (5 bases). Trimming stripped 6 bases from V and 3 bases from J, with 14 bases between. The CDR3 runs 14 residues. The germline V gene encodes CDR1 MDHEN and CDR2 SYDVKM. CDR3 coding DNA: TGTGCCAGCAGGTCAGGGTGGGGGGACACTGAAGCTTTCTTT. Translation gives CASRSGWGDTEAFF.